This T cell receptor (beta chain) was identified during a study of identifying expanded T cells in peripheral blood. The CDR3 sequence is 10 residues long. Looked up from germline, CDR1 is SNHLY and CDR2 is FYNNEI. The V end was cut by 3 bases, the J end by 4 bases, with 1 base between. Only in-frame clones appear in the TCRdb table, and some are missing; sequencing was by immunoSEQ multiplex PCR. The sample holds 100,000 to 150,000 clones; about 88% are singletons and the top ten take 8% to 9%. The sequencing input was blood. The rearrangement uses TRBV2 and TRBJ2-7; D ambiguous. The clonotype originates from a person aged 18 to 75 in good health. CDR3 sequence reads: CASSEYEQYF. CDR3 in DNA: TGTGCCAGCAGTGAGTACGAGCAGTACTTC.